One and the same sample provided the 22 T cell receptor beta chains below, sequenced in a study of PD-L1 blockade in urothelial cancer. Time point indicated: pretreatment peripheral blood. Generated by immunoSEQ multiplex PCR, the TCRdb table keeps only in-frame clones and is missing some. The table records roughly 63,000 clones, roughly 79% of them present only once. The source was PBMCs, collected around atezolizumab (anti-PD-L1) treatment. These receptor sequences come from a man aged 70 or older with urothelial cancer.

The V and J genes are TRBV28 and TRBJ1-2; TRBD1 agrees at 8 bases. CDR3 length equals 17 residues. Germline lookup yields CDR1 MDHEN and CDR2 SYDVKM. V was pared by 3 bases and J by 8 bases, with 17 bases of the junction left unmatched. As DNA, the CDR3 is TGTGCCAGCAGTTTGCCCCTTATCTCCAGGGGGCGTAGAGGCTACACCTTC. Protein sequence: CASSLPLISRGRRGYTF.

This chain links TRBV6-1 with TRBJ2-1; 10 positions agree with TRBD2. V trimming: 2 bases; J trimming: 8 bases; junction bases outside the gene matches: 6. The germline V gene encodes CDR1 MNHNS and CDR2 SASEGT. The CDR3 covers 15 residues. Here the CDR3 reads CASSEMASGSYEQFF. As DNA, the CDR3 is TGTGCCAGCAGTGAAATGGCTAGCGGGAGCTATGAGCAGTTCTTC.

V usage is TRBV5-1 and J usage is TRBJ1-4, with TRBD1 as a possible D gene (5 bases). The V end lost 0 bases, the J end lost 5 bases, and 8 bases lay between the germline ends. The CDR3 extends over 14 amino acids. The germline CDR1 and CDR2 sequences are SGHRS and YFSETQ. The DNA for the CDR3 is TGCGCCAGCAGCTTGGAGGCAGGGAATGAAAAACTGTTTTTT. Translation gives CASSLEAGNEKLFF.

The genes are TRBV4-2 and TRBJ1-3; 8 bases are shared with TRBD1. Germline V gene sequence: CDR1 LGHNA, CDR2 YNFKEQ. The V gene end was trimmed by 0 bases and the J gene end by 0 bases; junction bases not matched to a gene: 16. The CDR3 length is 21 residues. CDR3 amino acids: CASSQDLPYPGQVSSGNTIYF. CDR3 sequence (DNA): TGTGCCAGCAGCCAAGACCTCCCCTACCCGGGACAGGTTTCCTCTGGAAACACCATATATTTT.

V gene TRBV18 combines with J gene TRBJ2-2; 9 positions match TRBD1. The trim removed 6 bases at V and 13 bases at J, leaving 6 bases unmatched. Germline V lookup: CDR1 KGHSH, CDR2 LQKENI. This CDR3 region has 12 residues. The CDR3 region has the DNA TGTGCCAGCTCTCTCACGGACAGGGGGCTGTTTTTT. Translation gives CASSLTDRGLFF.

The V call is TRBV11-2, the J call TRBJ2-1, with TRBD2 matching over 7 bases. Germline V lookup: CDR1 SGHAT, CDR2 FQNNGV. V lost 2 bases and J lost 7; bases outside the gene matches: 11. This CDR3 has 16 amino acids. CDR3 amino acids: CASSLSGASGKNEQFF. The DNA for the CDR3 is TGTGCCAGCAGCTTATCGGGAGCTAGCGGTAAGAATGAGCAGTTCTTC.

This chain joins TRBV28 and TRBJ2-4, with 7 bases lining up with TRBD2. Germline V gene lookup returns CDR1 MDHEN and CDR2 SYDVKM. This CDR3 region has 13 residues. J lost 7 bases, V lost 4 bases, and 4 bases had no gene match. DNA of the CDR3: TGTGCCAGCAGTTCTACTAGCGTCAACATTCAGTACTTC. Protein: CASSSTSVNIQYF.

J is TRBJ1-1 and V is TRBV7-9; D is uncertain. Germline-derived CDR1 and CDR2 are SEHNR and FQNEAQ (reference sequence). This CDR3 region has 15 residues. The V gene lost 6 bases and the J gene lost 1 base, with 15 bases spanning the gap. The CDR3 protein is CASRPLNAGNTEAFF. The CDR3 DNA sequence: TGTGCCAGCAGGCCTTTAAATGCAGGGAACACTGAAGCTTTCTTT.

The genes are TRBV6-1 and TRBJ2-1; 7 nucleotides line up with TRBD1. From germline, CDR1 is MNHNS and CDR2 SASEGT. The CDR3 extends over 14 amino acids. V was pared by 11 bases and J by 7 bases, with 14 bases of the junction left unmatched. CDR3 residues: CASSDREVGNEQFF. The CDR3 region has the DNA TGTGCCTCTTCCGACAGGGAAGTTGGAAATGAGCAGTTCTTC.

The rearrangement uses TRBV7-9 and TRBJ1-1; D not certain. The CDR3 runs to 14 residues. Germline CDR1 SEHNR, CDR2 FQNEAQ (reference sequence). Trimming removed 1 base from V and 7 bases from J, with 13 bases in between. The CDR3 is CASSLGAATNEAFF. CDR3 DNA sequence: TGTGCCAGCAGCTTAGGAGCTGCGACAAATGAAGCTTTCTTT. Filled out from reference TRBV7-9 and TRBJ1-1, the complete variable domain reads DTGVSQNPRHKITKRGQNVTFRCDPISEHNRLYWYRQTLGQGPEFLTYFQNEAQLEKSRLLSDRFSAERPKGSFSTLEIQRTEQGDSAMYLCASSLGAATNEAFFGQGTRLTVV.

The V call is TRBV10-3, the J call TRBJ2-2, with 9 bases lining up with TRBD1. V trimming: 10 bases; J trimming: 2 bases; junction bases outside the gene matches: 8. The CDR3 spans 15 residues. The germline CDR1 and CDR2 sequences are ENHRY and SYGVKD. This CDR3 reads CATGTGPVNTGELFF. The CDR3 DNA reads as TGTGCCACTGGGACAGGGCCTGTAAACACCGGGGAGCTGTTTTTT.

CDR3 sequence (DNA): TGTGCCTGGAGTGTAGGGAGTAGTAGCAATCAGCCCCAGCATTTT. This encodes CAWSVGSSSNQPQHF. The J gene is TRBJ1-5, the V gene TRBV30; D gene unclear. Germline V gives CDR1 GTSNPN, CDR2 SVGIG (reference sequence). This CDR3 region has 15 residues. Trimming removed 0 bases at V and 0 bases at J, with 9 bases between.

V and J are TRBV27 and TRBJ2-2, with 7 positions matching TRBD2. J was trimmed by 6 bases and V by 6 bases; bases with no gene match: 10. The CDR3 sequence is 15 residues long. The V gene's germline CDR1 is MNHEY and CDR2 SMNVEV (reference sequence). CDR3 loop: CASSPTLSGPGELFF. DNA for the CDR3: TGTGCCAGCAGCCCCACCCTTAGCGGGCCCGGGGAGCTGTTTTTT.

The chain carries TRBV30 and TRBJ2-5; D possibly corresponds to TRBD1 (6 bases). The ends were cut back, 0 bases at V and 4 bases at J, with 6 bases in the middle. Germline-derived CDR1 and CDR2 are GTSNPN and SVGIG (reference sequence). The CDR3 has 12 amino acids. The CDR3 reads CAWSVQGETQYF. The CDR3 region has the DNA TGTGCCTGGAGTGTACAGGGAGAGACCCAGTACTTC.

The chain uses TRBV2 and TRBJ2-3, with D maybe TRBD2 (6 bases). The CDR3 extends over 14 amino acids. From germline, CDR1 is SNHLY and CDR2 FYNNEI. Between the trimmed V and J ends, which lost 7 bases and 2 bases, there was a span of 13 bases. In nucleotides, the CDR3 is TGTGCCAGCATTGGGGGGTACGACACAGATACGCAGTATTTT. It is translated as CASIGGYDTDTQYF.

This clone was observed a handful of times. This rearrangement joins TRBV4-2 to TRBJ1-2; 8 bases match TRBD1. Looked up from germline, CDR1 is LGHNA and CDR2 is YNFKEQ. V shed 0 bases, J shed 2 bases, and the junction held 2 bases outside the gene matches. This CDR3 is 15 amino acids long. CDR3 sequence (DNA): TGTGCCAGCAGCCAAGACAGGGGGCGGAACTATGGCTACACCTTC. As protein: CASSQDRGRNYGYTF.

The rearrangement uses TRBV30 and TRBJ2-5; D perhaps matches TRBD2 (6 bases). Trimming left V 0 bases short and J 5 bases short, with 10 bases between. The CDR3 is 13 amino acids. Germline V gene data show CDR1 as GTSNPN and CDR2 as SVGIG (reference sequence). The CDR3 region has the DNA TGTGCCTGGAGTGTAACGGGAGTGGAGACCCAGTACTTC. This gives the protein CAWSVTGVETQYF.

The V gene is TRBV27, the J gene TRBJ2-5, with 7 bases matching TRBD2. Germline V gene data show CDR1 as MNHEY and CDR2 as SMNVEV (reference sequence). Losses at the gene ends were 4 bases for V and 2 bases for J; bases not matched to a gene: 10. CDR3 length: 16 residues. The CDR3 DNA reads as TGTGCCAGCAGTTACCTTGGGGGAGGGACTCAAGAGACCCAGTACTTC. Its translation is CASSYLGGGTQETQYF.

The CDR3 loop reads CASSLGESYNEQFF. The DNA for the CDR3 is TGTGCCAGCAGCTTAGGGGAGTCCTACAATGAGCAGTTCTTC. V gene TRBV7-9 combines with J gene TRBJ2-1, with D tentatively TRBD2 (5 bases). In germline, CDR1 is SEHNR, CDR2 FQNEAQ (reference sequence). The CDR3 extends over 14 amino acids. V lost 1 base and J lost 1, with 5 bases in between. The full variable domain, in which reference TRBV7-9 and TRBJ2-1 provide the parts outside the CDR3, is DTGVSQNPRHKITKRGQNVTFRCDPISEHNRLYWYRQTLGQGPEFLTYFQNEAQLEKSRLLSDRFSAERPKGSFSTLEIQRTEQGDSAMYLCASSLGESYNEQFFGPGTRLTVL.

This chain joins TRBV7-9 and TRBJ1-3, with 10 bases aligning to TRBD1. In germline, CDR1 is SEHNR, CDR2 FQNEAQ (reference sequence). This CDR3 is built from 18 residues. V trimming: 1 base; J trimming: 0 bases; junction bases outside the gene matches: 6. DNA of the CDR3: TGTGCCAGCAGCTTAGGAACCGGGACAGGGGTCTCTGGAAACACCATATATTTT. This translates into CASSLGTGTGVSGNTIYF.

In regard to this clone: Other nucleotide sequences from this sample produce the same CDR3. J is TRBJ1-4 and V is TRBV10-3, with TRBD1 identical over 8 bases. CDR1 ENHRY and CDR2 SYGVKD come from the germline V gene. The CDR3 has 14 amino acids. V gave up 4 bases and J gave up 5 bases; unmatched junction bases: 3. DNA of the CDR3: TGTGCCATCAGTGGAGGACAGGGAAATGAAAAACTGTTTTTT. It encodes CAISGGQGNEKLFF.

This chain joins TRBV5-1 and TRBJ2-5; 12 nucleotides line up with TRBD2. The CDR3 loop spans 16 amino acids. J was trimmed by 4 bases and V by 3 bases; bases with no gene match: 7. Germline V gene data show CDR1 as SGHRS and CDR2 as YFSETQ. The CDR3 coding sequence is TGCGCCAGCAGCTCGACTAGCGGGAGAGGGTCAGAGACCCAGTACTTC. Its translation is CASSSTSGRGSETQYF.